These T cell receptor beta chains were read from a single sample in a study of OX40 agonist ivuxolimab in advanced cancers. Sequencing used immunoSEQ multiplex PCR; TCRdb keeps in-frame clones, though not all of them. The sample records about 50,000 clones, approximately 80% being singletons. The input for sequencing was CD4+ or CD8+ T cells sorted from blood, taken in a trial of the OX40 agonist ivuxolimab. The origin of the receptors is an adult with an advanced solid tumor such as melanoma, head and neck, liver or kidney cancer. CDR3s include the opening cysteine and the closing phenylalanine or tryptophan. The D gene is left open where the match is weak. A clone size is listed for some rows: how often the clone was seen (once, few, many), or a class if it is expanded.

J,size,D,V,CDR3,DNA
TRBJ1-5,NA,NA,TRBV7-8,CASSFRGGNQPQHF,TGTGCCAGCAGCTTTCGGGGGGGCAATCAGCCCCAGCATTTT
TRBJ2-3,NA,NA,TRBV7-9,CASSLVALQTDTQYF,TGTGCCAGCAGCTTAGTGGCCCTTCAGACAGATACGCAGTATTTT
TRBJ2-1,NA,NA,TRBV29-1,CSVEERTSSYNEQFF,TGCAGCGTTGAAGAGCGAACAAGCTCCTACAATGAGCAGTTCTTC
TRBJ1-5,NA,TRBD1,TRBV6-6,CASSRQGSNQPQHF,TGTGCCAGCAGTCGACAGGGTAGCAATCAGCCCCAGCATTTT
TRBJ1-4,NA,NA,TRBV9,CASSVEGGRGELFF,TGTGCCAGCAGCGTAGAGGGCGGGCGCGGGGAACTGTTTTTT
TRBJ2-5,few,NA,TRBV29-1,CSAGGRVETQYF,TGCAGCGCGGGGGGCAGGGTAGAGACCCAGTACTTC
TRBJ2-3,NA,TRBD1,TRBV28,CASSLFGTGGYTQYF,TGTGCCAGCAGTTTATTTGGGACAGGAGGTTATACGCAGTATTTT
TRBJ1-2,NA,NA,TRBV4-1,CASSQGLYNYGYTF,TGCGCCAGCAGCCAAGGTCTCTATAACTATGGCTACACCTTC
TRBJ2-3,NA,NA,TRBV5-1,CASSLVTSIDTQYF,TGCGCCAGCAGCTTGGTCACTAGCATAGATACGCAGTATTTT
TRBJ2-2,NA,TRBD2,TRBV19,CASSTRLAGTANTGELFF,TGTGCCAGTAGTACCCGACTAGCGGGGACAGCCAACACCGGGGAGCTGTTTTTT
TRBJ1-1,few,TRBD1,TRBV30,CAWSGQGNEAFF,TGTGCCTGGAGTGGACAGGGTAATGAAGCTTTCTTT
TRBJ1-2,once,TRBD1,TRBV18,CASSPQTPGQGHGYTF,TGTGCCAGCTCACCACAGACACCGGGACAGGGCCATGGCTACACCTTC
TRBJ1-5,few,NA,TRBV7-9,CASSSASGQPQHF,TGTGCCAGCAGCTCCGCCAGCGGGCAGCCCCAGCATTTT
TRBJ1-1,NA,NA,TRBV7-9,CASRTDTEAFF,TGTGCCAGCAGGACTGACACTGAAGCTTTCTTT
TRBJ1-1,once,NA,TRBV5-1,CASSGMFGAAPEAFF,TGCGCCAGCAGTGGAATGTTCGGGGCCGCCCCTGAAGCTTTCTTT
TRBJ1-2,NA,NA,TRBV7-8,CASSPRWGRIGYTF,TGTGCCAGCAGCCCCCGATGGGGGAGGATCGGCTACACCTTC
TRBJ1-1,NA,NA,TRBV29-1,CSAFEAGSFNTEAFF,TGCAGCGCCTTCGAGGCAGGGTCCTTCAACACTGAAGCTTTCTTT
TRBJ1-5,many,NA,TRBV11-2,CASSFADSNQPQHF,TGTGCCAGCAGCTTCGCAGATAGCAATCAGCCCCAGCATTTT
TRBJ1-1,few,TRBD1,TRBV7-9,CASSTRQGMVTEAFF,TGTGCCAGCAGCACCCGACAGGGTATGGTCACTGAAGCTTTCTTT
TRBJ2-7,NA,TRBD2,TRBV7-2,CASRLAGGSGEQYF,TGTGCCAGCAGGTTAGCGGGGGGCTCAGGAGAGCAGTACTTC